Shown below are 23 T cell receptor beta chains from a single sample sequenced in a study of OX40 agonist ivuxolimab in advanced cancers. Method: immunoSEQ multiplex PCR; TCRdb's copy keeps in-frame clones and lacks some. The table records 20,000 to 25,000 clones, over 70% of them present only once. The sequencing here drew on CD4+ or CD8+ T cells sorted from blood, taken in a trial of the OX40 agonist ivuxolimab. These receptor sequences come from an adult with an advanced solid tumor such as melanoma, head and neck, liver or kidney cancer.

The rearrangement joins TRBV11-1 to TRBJ1-4; D gene unclear. The V gene's germline CDR1 is SGHAT and CDR2 FQDESV (reference sequence). V was shortened by 5 bases and J by 6 bases, with 16 bases between the two germline ends. The CDR3 is 15 amino acids. The CDR3, as DNA: TGTGCCAGCAGCGCCGGGTATTCAGTAGATGAAAAACTGTTTTTT. Translating gives CASSAGYSVDEKLFF.

The chain combines TRBV6-1 with TRBJ1-5; D not resolved. The CDR3 consists of 12 residues. Germline loops: CDR1 MNHNS, CDR2 SASEGT. V dropped 7 bases and J dropped 5 bases, with 9 bases sitting between them. CDR3 DNA sequence: TGTGCCAGCAAGAGGGTTGATCAGCCCCAGCATTTT. This gives the protein CASKRVDQPQHF.

By sample fraction, this clone is medium-sized. The rearrangement uses TRBV5-1 and TRBJ2-1; the match to TRBD1 covers 10 bases. V was clipped by 0 bases and J by 2 bases; unmatched bases: 2. From germline, CDR1 is SGHRS and CDR2 YFSETQ. The CDR3 sequence is 16 residues long. CDR3 residues: CASSLGDRGTYNEQFF. In DNA form, the CDR3 reads TGCGCCAGCAGCTTGGGGGACAGGGGCACCTACAATGAGCAGTTCTTC.

This clone was counted only a few times. This sequence joins TRBV7-6 and TRBJ1-1; D perhaps matches TRBD1 (5 bases). Trimming removed 1 base from V and 6 bases from J, with 21 bases in between. This CDR3 contains 17 residues. Germline V lookup: CDR1 SGHVS, CDR2 FNYEAQ. The chain's CDR3 is CASSLVVAGGVRAEAFF. The CDR3, as DNA: TGTGCCAGCAGCTTAGTTGTTGCGGGGGGTGTTAGAGCTGAAGCTTTCTTT.

V and J are TRBV30 and TRBJ2-5, with D uncertain. CDR1 is GTSNPN, CDR2 SVGIG, per germline (reference sequence). The CDR3 runs to 12 residues. The V gene lost 0 bases and the J gene lost 2 bases, with 4 bases spanning the gap. Here the CDR3 DNA reads TGTGCCTGGAGTGTACGGCAAGAGACCCAGTACTTC. This gives the protein CAWSVRQETQYF.

The rearrangement links TRBV18 to TRBJ2-2, with 7 bases lining up with TRBD1. The CDR3 is 16 residues long. Germline V gene data show CDR1 as KGHSH and CDR2 as LQKENI. The junction had 1 base not matched to a gene; V was cut back by 0 bases and J by 0 bases. The CDR3 sequence: CASSPPTGPNTGELFF. For the CDR3, the DNA is TGTGCCAGCTCACCACCGACAGGGCCGAACACCGGGGAGCTGTTTTTT.

The rearrangement joins TRBV6-1 to TRBJ2-2; 8 nucleotides align to TRBD1. V lost 7 bases to trimming and J lost 3 bases; unmatched junction nucleotides: 4. The germline V gene encodes CDR1 MNHNS and CDR2 SASEGT. The CDR3 sequence is 14 residues long. In DNA, the CDR3 is TGTGCCAGCAATTACAGGGGGGACACCGGGGAGCTGTTTTTT. Residues: CASNYRGDTGELFF.

This clone was counted once. The genes are TRBV28 and TRBJ1-2; D not resolved. V dropped 6 bases and J dropped 1 base, with 12 bases sitting between them. Germline V lookup: CDR1 MDHEN, CDR2 SYDVKM. The CDR3 contains 14 residues. The CDR3 DNA reads TGTGCCAGCAGCCCTCCCTCCTTTAACTATGGCTACACCTTC. Protein sequence: CASSPPSFNYGYTF.

This clone has a single count. The rearrangement uses TRBV29-1 and TRBJ2-1, with 7 bases lining up with TRBD1. J lost 8 bases, V lost 4 bases, and 8 bases had no gene match. CDR3 length equals 13 residues. CDR1 and CDR2 from the germline V gene are SQVTM and ANQGSEA. The CDR3 is CSVGKGAMYEQFF. The CDR3 coding sequence is TGCAGCGTTGGAAAGGGGGCTATGTATGAGCAGTTCTTC.

The chain employs TRBV5-4 and TRBJ1-3, with a possible D match to TRBD1 (6 bases). Germline CDR1 SGHNT, CDR2 YYREEE (reference sequence). The CDR3 extends over 14 amino acids. V lost 6 bases, J lost 1 base, and 11 bases lay in between. CDR3 sequence reads: CASTYRESGNTIYF. The CDR3 coding sequence is TGTGCCAGCACATACAGGGAATCTGGAAACACCATATATTTT.

CDR3 region: CAWSVLGGAAYEQYF. The CDR3 DNA follows: TGTGCCTGGAGTGTACTTGGGGGGGCGGCTTACGAGCAGTACTTC. The chain couples TRBV30 to TRBJ2-7, with D possibly being TRBD2 (7 bases). The V and J ends lost 0 bases and 4 bases respectively, with 16 bases between them. Germline CDR1 GTSNPN, CDR2 SVGIG (reference sequence). There are 15 residues in the CDR3.

The V call is TRBV5-6, the J call TRBJ2-2, with D perhaps matching TRBD1 or TRBD2 (5 bases each). The germline gives CDR1 SGHDT, CDR2 YYEEEE. This CDR3 comprises 15 residues. Trimming pared 2 bases from V and 6 bases from J, leaving 14 bases between. The chain's CDR3 is CASSFTGTRPGELFF. The CDR3 DNA reads as TGTGCCAGCAGCTTTACCGGGACGAGACCCGGGGAGCTGTTTTTT.

The chain carries TRBV2 and TRBJ2-6; no reliable D call. Germline CDR1 SNHLY, CDR2 FYNNEI. There are 18 residues in the CDR3. The ends were cut back, 8 bases at V and 5 bases at J, with 25 bases in the middle. CDR3 in DNA: TGTGCCAGCGTTGTCTGCGTTACCGATCAAAGTCGGGCCAACGTCCTGACTTTC. It codes for CASVVCVTDQSRANVLTF.

There are a few counts of this clone. V is TRBV5-1 and J is TRBJ1-2; tentatively, D is TRBD1 (5 bases). The V and J ends lost 4 bases and 0 bases respectively, with 13 bases between them. This CDR3 has 15 residues. CDR1 and CDR2 (germline): SGHRS, YFSETQ. The CDR3 loop is CASSLGVGANYGYTF. The CDR3 nucleotides are TGCGCCAGCAGCCTTGGGGTAGGGGCTAACTATGGCTACACCTTC.

This sequence joins TRBV5-6 and TRBJ2-7; D unclear. Germline CDR1 and CDR2: SGHDT and YYEEEE. The CDR3 spans 16 residues. V lost 2 bases, J lost 2 bases, and 17 bases lay in between. Written as DNA, the CDR3 is TGTGCCAGCAGCTTAGGTGTTGGAGAGATAGCCTACGAGCAGTACTTC. Translation gives CASSLGVGEIAYEQYF.

This rearrangement joins TRBV5-4 to TRBJ2-7, with 13 positions matching TRBD2. Germline trimming cut 2 bases from V and 9 bases from J; bases unmatched to any gene: 11. Looked up from germline, CDR1 is SGHNT and CDR2 is YYREEE (reference sequence). This CDR3 is built from 16 residues. In nucleotides, the CDR3 is TGTGCCAGCAGCTTAAGACTAGCGGGGGGCCACAGTCGGCAGTACTTC. Translating it yields CASSLRLAGGHSRQYF. The whole variable domain, filled in from reference TRBV5-4 and TRBJ2-7, reads ETGVTQSPTHLIKTRGQQVTLRCSSQSGHNTVSWYQQALGQGPQFIFQYYREEENGRGNFPPRFSGLQFPNYSSELNVNALELDDSALYLCASSLRLAGGHSRQYFGPGTRLTVT.

The chain couples TRBV30 to TRBJ1-2; D is uncertain. Germline assignment: CDR1 GTSNPN and CDR2 SVGIG (reference sequence). The CDR3 loop spans 15 amino acids. V shed 5 bases and J shed 8 bases, with 24 bases lying between them. The CDR3 coding sequence is TGTGCCTGGTGCCTAGATTCGGGTTTTGCGGGGGGCTACACCTTC. It translates to CAWCLDSGFAGGYTF.

The V gene is TRBV6-1, the J gene TRBJ2-7; D uncertain. Germline CDR1 and CDR2: MNHNS and SASEGT. CDR3 size: 10 residues. The V gene lost 11 bases and the J gene lost 3 bases, with 8 bases spanning the gap. The CDR3 DNA reads TGTGCCGCTGGGGACTACGAGCAGTACTTC. Translation: CAAGDYEQYF.

This chain uses TRBV19 with TRBJ1-2; 9 bases align to TRBD1. Trimming at V came to 5 bases and at J to 3 bases, leaving 10 bases not matched to a gene. Germline CDR1 is LNHDA and CDR2 is SQIVND (reference sequence). CDR3 length: 16 amino acids. The CDR3 protein is CASSSTRTGVYYGYTF. The CDR3 DNA reads as TGTGCCAGTAGTTCAACCCGGACAGGGGTGTACTATGGCTACACCTTC.

V is TRBV11-2 and J is TRBJ2-1; a weak D match, TRBD2 (6 bases). Per germline, CDR1 SGHAT and CDR2 FQNNGV. The CDR3 length is 16 residues. Trimming cost V 1 base and J 3 bases, with 13 bases left between them. CDR3 nucleotides: TGTGCCAGCAGCTTAGGCGGGACGGTCAACTACAATGAGCAGTTCTTC. It encodes CASSLGGTVNYNEQFF.

Worth noting for this clone: An end of the junction differs from the germline gene, which may be a read error. This CDR3 is also generated by other DNA sequences in the sample. V gene TRBV25-1 combines with J gene TRBJ1-1; D is possibly TRBD1 (5 bases). Germline assignment: CDR1 MGHDK and CDR2 SYGVNS. CDR3 size: 13 residues. CDR3 sequence reads: CAYGDPVGDEAFF. The CDR3 nucleotides are TGTGCCTATGGGGACCCTGTCGGGGATGAAGCCTTCTTT.

The chain uses TRBV19 and TRBJ1-1; D unclear. Trimming removed 3 bases from V and 0 bases from J, with 14 bases in between. This CDR3 spans 16 amino acids. Per germline, CDR1 LNHDA and CDR2 SQIVND (reference sequence). Written as DNA, the CDR3 is TGTGCCAGTAGTATGTTAACAACGGGGTTGAACACTGAAGCTTTCTTT. This sequence encodes CASSMLTTGLNTEAFF.

This chain connects TRBV30 to TRBJ2-2; unclear D gene. Per germline, CDR1 GTSNPN and CDR2 SVGIG (reference sequence). CDR3 size: 14 residues. V was shortened by 6 bases and J by 0 bases, with 11 bases between the two germline ends. As DNA, the CDR3 is TGTGCCTGTGACTGGCGTACGAACACCGGGGAGCTGTTTTTT. This sequence encodes CACDWRTNTGELFF.